The sequence of this T cell receptor (beta chain) was determined in a study of metastatic and nonmetastatic thyroid tumors. About the study: Repertoire comparison spanned blood and tumor or nodule tissue of malignant and benign thyroid patients. Study-level results: Compared with benign nodules, malignant thyroid tumors were reported to have significantly higher TCR beta diversity in both blood and tumor.

In the source study's methods: Across clinicopathological groups, CDR3 differences served as the basis for building a distant-metastasis classifier for papillary thyroid cancer. TCRdb re-analyzed the PCR reads through MiXCR. These V and J calls are TCRdb output, not the study's own analysis. The sample has roughly 32,000 clones; 7.4% are singletons. Every patient was untreated before thyroid surgery. Concerning this clone itself: Its antigen is unidentified.

This clonotype was obtained from a female donor with papillary thyroid cancer or a benign thyroid nodule (not recorded which). Some clones in this sample may be carry-over from other donors' samples. Sequenced: blood.

The CDR3 DNA is TGCGCCAGCAGCCAAGATCCAGGCTCGAATTCACCCCTCCACTTT. Translation: CASSQDPGSNSPLHF. The rearrangement joins TRBV4-1 to TRBJ1-6; D is uncertain. V was shortened by 0 bases and J by 7 bases, with 10 bases between the two germline ends. The CDR3 extends over 15 amino acids. Germline CDR1 is MGHRA and CDR2 is YSYEKL.